The 29 T cell receptor beta chains below were found in one sample sequenced in a study of blood T cell repertoires in COVID-19. The method was immunoSEQ multiplex PCR; TCRdb's version includes in-frame clones alone and lacks a portion of them. The sample lists fewer than 300,000 clones, roughly 84% occurring once. Sequencing was carried out using peripheral blood. Receptor source: a human donor in a cohort sampled during active COVID-19.

The chain joins TRBV4-3 to TRBJ1-4; D may be TRBD1 (6 bases). The germline gives CDR1 LGHNA, CDR2 YSLEER. With 0 bases removed from V and 7 bases from J, the gap between germline ends came to 15 bases. CDR3 length: 16 residues. The CDR3 region has the DNA TGCGCCAGCAGCCAAGATCGTTGGGGGCTGGCTGAAAAACTGTTTTTT. It yields the protein CASSQDRWGLAEKLFF.

This rearrangement joins TRBV21-1 to TRBJ2-1; the tabulated D call, TRBD2, remains unverified against the DNA. TRBV21-1 is a pseudogene segment. The CDR3 has 15 amino acids. In nucleotides, the CDR3 is TGTGCCAGCAGCGCTGGACTAGCGGGTGGTGTTGAACAGTTCTTC. It codes for CASSAGLAGGVEQFF.

The gene calls are TRBV19 and TRBJ2-1, with TRBD2 matching 9 bases. CDR3 length equals 20 residues. The germline V gene encodes CDR1 LNHDA and CDR2 SQIVND (reference sequence). V lost 5 bases to trimming and J lost 0 bases; unmatched junction nucleotides: 17. The CDR3 nucleotides are TGTGCCAGTAGTCCGGCTGTAGGGCTTAGCGGGAGCTACTCCTACAATGAGCAGTTCTTC. The encoded protein is CASSPAVGLSGSYSYNEQFF.

J is TRBJ2-3 and V is TRBV27, with 11 bases identical to TRBD2. This CDR3 contains 16 residues. J was trimmed by 11 bases and V by 5 bases; bases with no gene match: 15. The germline V gene has CDR1 MNHEY and CDR2 SMNVEV (reference sequence). Here the CDR3 DNA reads TGTGCCAGCAGTCCGGAAATACTAGCGGGGGTACGCATGCAGTATTTT. It codes for CASSPEILAGVRMQYF.

This chain links TRBV27 with TRBJ2-1; D is undetermined. This CDR3 contains 16 residues. Trimming took off 6 bases at V and 0 bases at J, with 15 bases between the two ends. Germline V CDR1 and CDR2: MNHEY, SMNVEV (reference sequence). As DNA, the CDR3 is TGTGCCAGCAGCCCCCGCGGATCACTCTCCTACAATGAGCAGTTCTTC. Translation: CASSPRGSLSYNEQFF.

This chain joins TRBV5-1 and TRBJ1-2; maybe TRBD1 (6 bases). Germline V gene data show CDR1 as SGHRS and CDR2 as YFSETQ. V lost 5 bases, J lost 7 bases, and 18 bases lay in between. The CDR3 runs to 14 residues. CDR3 sequence: CASSPRGAGTGYTF. CDR3 sequence (DNA): TGCGCCAGCAGTCCCCGGGGGGCCGGAACTGGCTACACCTTC.

The rearrangement joins TRBV4-2 to TRBJ2-2; 14 bases map to TRBD2. Germline CDR1 LGHNA, CDR2 YNFKEQ. The CDR3 contains 18 residues. With V trimmed by 5 bases and J by 0 bases, 5 bases remained unmatched. In nucleotides, the CDR3 is TGTGCCAGCAGCAGACCGGGACTAGCGGGGGCGAACACCGGGGAGCTGTTTTTT. Translated, it gives CASSRPGLAGANTGELFF.

This clone appeared once. The chain combines TRBV10-1 with TRBJ1-3; perhaps TRBD1 as D (6 bases). The length of the CDR3 is 16 residues. Trimming took 6 bases from V and 2 from J, leaving 17 bases between them. Germline lookup yields CDR1 WNHNN and CDR2 SYGVQD (reference sequence). CDR3 protein: CASRGHRERTGNTIYF. The CDR3 region has the DNA TGCGCCAGCAGGGGGCACAGGGAACGAACTGGAAACACCATATATTTT.

The V and J genes are TRBV28 and TRBJ1-3; no firm D call. Germline V gene sequence: CDR1 MDHEN, CDR2 SYDVKM. The length of the CDR3 is 12 residues. V was cut by 2 bases and J by 5 bases, with 4 bases left in between. The CDR3 loop is CASSLVRNTIYF. CDR3 sequence (DNA): TGTGCCAGCAGTTTAGTAAGAAACACCATATATTTT.

The genes are TRBV11-3 and TRBJ2-2; D is possibly TRBD1 (6 bases). Germline assignment: CDR1 SGHNT and CDR2 YENEEA. V dropped 1 base and J dropped 2 bases, with 8 bases sitting between them. CDR3 length equals 15 residues. CDR3 sequence reads: CASSLGDTNTGELFF. The CDR3 DNA reads as TGTGCCAGCAGCTTAGGGGACACAAACACCGGGGAGCTGTTTTTT. Variable domain in full (rest from reference TRBV11-3 and TRBJ2-2): EAGVVQSPRYKIIEKKQPVAFWCNPISGHNTLYWYLQNLGQGPELLIRYENEEAVDDSQLPKDRFSAERLKGVDSTLKIQPAELGDSAVYLCASSLGDTNTGELFFGEGSRLTVL.

The chain uses TRBV11-2 and TRBJ2-3; 8 bases fit TRBD2. Germline V lookup: CDR1 SGHAT, CDR2 FQNNGV. This CDR3 region has 15 residues. The J segment lost 2 bases and the V segment lost 5 bases, leaving 6 bases of the junction unmatched. Here the CDR3 DNA reads TGTGCCAGCAGCGTTAGCGGGGCTACCACAGATACGCAGTATTTT. The encoded protein is CASSVSGATTDTQYF.

V gene TRBV7-2 combines with J gene TRBJ1-5; 7 positions match TRBD1. J gave up 4 bases and V 1 base, and 1 base lay outside the gene matches. This CDR3 spans 14 amino acids. CDR1 and CDR2 (germline): SGHTA, FQGNSA. CDR3 residues: CASSLGTGNQPQHF. For the CDR3, the DNA is TGTGCCAGCAGCTTAGGGACAGGTAATCAGCCCCAGCATTTT.

The V gene is TRBV6-5, the J gene TRBJ1-2; 8 nucleotides agree with TRBD1. The trim removed 8 bases at V and 5 bases at J, leaving 4 bases unmatched. The CDR3 runs 12 residues. The germline V gene encodes CDR1 MNHEY and CDR2 SVGAGI. CDR3 protein: CASAGQGYGYTF. CDR3 sequence (DNA): TGTGCCAGCGCAGGACAGGGTTATGGCTACACCTTC.

V is TRBV15 and J is TRBJ2-2; TRBD2 matches 9 bases. The CDR3 is 21 residues long. Germline assignment: CDR1 LNHNV and CDR2 YYDKDF (reference sequence). Germline trimming cut 0 bases from V and 1 base from J; bases unmatched to any gene: 15. This chain's CDR3 is CATSRDPRRGSGGLNTGELFF. The CDR3 DNA reads TGTGCCACCAGCAGAGATCCCCGTAGGGGTAGCGGGGGATTGAACACCGGGGAGCTGTTTTTT.

Only one count was recorded for this clone. The genes are TRBV7-2 and TRBJ1-3; D is unresolved. The V and J ends lost 2 bases and 7 bases respectively, with 12 bases between them. In germline, CDR1 is SGHTA, CDR2 FQGNSA. The CDR3 runs 14 residues. CDR3 region: CASSLSAIGNTIYF. The CDR3 region has the DNA TGTGCCAGCAGCTTATCGGCCATCGGGAACACCATATATTTT.

The chain recombines TRBV6-1 with TRBJ2-3; 11 bases are shared with TRBD2. This CDR3 region has 18 residues. V dropped 1 base and J dropped 0; count of bases not matched to a gene: 6. CDR1 and CDR2 from the germline V gene are MNHNS and SASEGT. The CDR3 is CASSEVRASGRSTDTQYF. The CDR3 DNA sequence: TGTGCCAGCAGTGAAGTTAGGGCTAGCGGGAGGAGCACAGATACGCAGTATTTT.

CDR3 in amino acids: CASSPTGAEQYF. The CDR3 region has the DNA TGCGCCAGCAGCCCTACTGGTGCCGAGCAGTACTTC. The rearrangement uses TRBV5-1 and TRBJ2-7; no firm D call. Trimming shortened V by 4 bases and J by 6 bases, and 11 bases separated the two germline ends. Germline V gene sequence: CDR1 SGHRS, CDR2 YFSETQ. CDR3 length: 12 amino acids.

The gene calls are TRBV5-1 and TRBJ2-7; D is uncertain. The germline V gene has CDR1 SGHRS and CDR2 YFSETQ. The V and J ends lost 4 bases and 6 bases respectively, with 17 bases between them. The CDR3 sequence is 14 residues long. The CDR3 is CASSPDPSLGEQYF. CDR3 nucleotide sequence: TGCGCCAGCAGCCCCGACCCTAGTTTAGGCGAGCAGTACTTC.

V gene TRBV7-2 combines with J gene TRBJ2-7; no firm D call. V shed 4 bases and J shed 2 bases, with 12 bases lying between them. Germline V CDR1 and CDR2: SGHTA, FQGNSA. CDR3 size: 14 residues. The CDR3 DNA reads as TGTGCCAGCAGCTATCTGACGGAGACCTACGAGCAGTACTTC. Protein sequence: CASSYLTETYEQYF.

The J gene is TRBJ1-4, the V gene TRBV18; D is unresolved. The CDR3 sequence is 14 residues long. V was pared by 3 bases and J by 7 bases, with 12 bases between. Germline V gene lookup returns CDR1 KGHSH and CDR2 LQKENI. The chain's CDR3 is CASSPPEASEKLFF. CDR3 DNA: TGTGCCAGCTCACCCCCCGAAGCTAGTGAAAAACTGTTTTTT.

The V and J genes are TRBV10-1 and TRBJ2-5; 9 bases line up with TRBD2. With V trimmed by 2 bases and J by 5 bases, 6 bases remained unmatched. Germline V gene data show CDR1 as WNHNN and CDR2 as SYGVQD (reference sequence). The CDR3 runs 15 residues. The CDR3 coding sequence is TGCGCCAGCAGTGAGATGGGACTAGCTGCGGAGACCCAGTACTTC. This encodes CASSEMGLAAETQYF.

J is TRBJ1-1 and V is TRBV21-1. TRBV21-1 is flagged as a pseudogene. The CDR3 runs to 14 residues. Here the CDR3 reads CASTPGQRRTEAFF. In DNA, the CDR3 is TGTGCCAGCACCCCGGGCCAAAGGAGGACTGAAGCTTTCTTT.

The V gene is TRBV5-1, the J gene TRBJ2-5; the D gene is possibly TRBD2 (5 bases). From germline, CDR1 is SGHRS and CDR2 YFSETQ. The V and J ends lost 2 bases and 10 bases respectively, with 21 bases between them. The CDR3 is 15 amino acids. CDR3 region: CASSFNAPTSIDQYF. CDR3 DNA: TGCGCCAGCAGCTTTAATGCGCCCACTAGTATAGACCAGTACTTC.

This clone was found a few times. The CDR3 protein is CAIRRGAGGGTGELFF. CDR3 DNA: TGTGCCATCAGACGCGGAGCGGGGGGAGGTACCGGGGAGCTGTTTTTT. The chain employs TRBV10-3 and TRBJ2-2; 9 positions match TRBD2. Unmatched junction bases numbered 10, after V lost 6 bases and J lost 5 bases. CDR1 is ENHRY, CDR2 SYGVKD, per germline. This CDR3 spans 16 amino acids.

The chain uses TRBV3-1 (or the pseudogene TRBV3-2) and TRBJ2-6; 8 nucleotides agree with TRBD1. V shed 3 bases and J 2 bases; nucleotides not matched to a gene: 12. The CDR3 is 19 residues long. CDR1 and CDR2 from the germline V gene are LGHDT and YNNKEL (reference sequence). The CDR3 reads CASSQRQGISSAGANVLTF. Written as DNA, the CDR3 is TGTGCCAGCAGCCAGAGACAGGGGATTAGTTCAGCTGGGGCCAACGTCCTGACTTTC.

DNA for the CDR3: TGTGCCAGCACCGCGGGAGGAACGACAGATACGCAGTATTTT. This gives the protein CASTAGGTTDTQYF. This chain uses TRBV5-4 with TRBJ2-3, with 8 bases identical to TRBD2. Trimming at V came to 6 bases and at J to 3 bases, leaving 6 bases not matched to a gene. The CDR3 spans 14 residues. Germline CDR1 SGHNT, CDR2 YYREEE (reference sequence).

V usage is TRBV19 and J usage is TRBJ1-6; D call uncertain. Per germline, CDR1 LNHDA and CDR2 SQIVND (reference sequence). Trimming stripped 4 bases from V and 8 bases from J, with 9 bases between. The CDR3 is 13 amino acids. The chain's CDR3 is CASSTHRDSPLHF. The CDR3 bases are TGTGCCAGTAGTACCCACAGAGATTCACCCCTCCACTTT.

This rearrangement joins TRBV7-2 to TRBJ2-7; 11 bases line up with TRBD1. The CDR3 covers 15 residues. Germline assignment: CDR1 SGHTA and CDR2 FQGNSA. V lost 3 bases and J lost 4; bases outside the gene matches: 5. CDR3: CASSFPDRGLYEQYF. In DNA, the CDR3 is TGTGCCAGCAGCTTTCCGGACAGGGGGCTGTACGAGCAGTACTTC.

J is TRBJ2-2 and V is TRBV29-1; D gene unclear. The CDR3 is 13 residues long. With 6 bases removed from V and 1 base from J, the gap between germline ends came to 9 bases. Germline V gene data show CDR1 as SQVTM and CDR2 as ANQGSEA. The chain's CDR3 is CSVLRQNTGELFF. In DNA, the CDR3 is TGCAGCGTCCTTAGACAGAACACCGGGGAGCTGTTTTTT.